The T cell receptor beta chain described here comes from a study of cytomegalovirus exposure and HLA in healthy donors. Study-wide results and caveats: Solely CMV serostatus was available to characterize immune exposure. In a later analysis, at a false discovery rate of 0.05, under 20,000 TCR beta sequences were associated with HLA alleles.

Germline V lookup: CDR1 MNHNS, CDR2 SASEGT. The CDR3 totals 14 residues. Trimming cost V 6 bases and J 1 base; bases outside gene matches: 5. This PCR relied on a set of 60 Vbeta primers and 13 Jbeta primers. The repertoire was sequenced with immunoSEQ multiplex PCR; TCRdb's copy has only in-frame clones and lacks some. The sample lists roughly 150,000 clones, around 75% occurring once. Notes on this clone: The antigen remains unidentified.

What was sequenced was PBMCs. The clonotype comes from a male donor in good health and CMV-seronegative. The V gene is TRBV6-1, the J gene TRBJ2-5; 7 positions match TRBD1. CDR3 region: CASRQGTVQETQYF. CDR3 bases: TGTGCCAGCAGGCAAGGGACAGTCCAAGAGACCCAGTACTTC.